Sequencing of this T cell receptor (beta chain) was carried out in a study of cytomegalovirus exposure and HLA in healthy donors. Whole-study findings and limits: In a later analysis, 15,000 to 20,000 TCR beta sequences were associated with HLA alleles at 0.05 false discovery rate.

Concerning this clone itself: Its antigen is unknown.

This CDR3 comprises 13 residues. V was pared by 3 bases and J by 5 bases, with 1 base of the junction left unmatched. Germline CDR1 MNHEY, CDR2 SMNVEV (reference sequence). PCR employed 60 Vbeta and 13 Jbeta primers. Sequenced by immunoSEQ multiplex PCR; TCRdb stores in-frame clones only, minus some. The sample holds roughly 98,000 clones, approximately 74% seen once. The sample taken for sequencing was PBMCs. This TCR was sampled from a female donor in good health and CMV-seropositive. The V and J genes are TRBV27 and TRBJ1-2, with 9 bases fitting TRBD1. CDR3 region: CASSLDRGYGYTF. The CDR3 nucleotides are TGTGCCAGCAGTTTGGACAGGGGTTATGGCTACACCTTC.